The TCR beta chain under discussion was sequenced for a study of blood T cell repertoires in COVID-19. Across the study: The United States, Italy and Spain provided the acute and convalescent COVID-19 samples.

Trimming shortened V by 3 bases and J by 1 base, and 20 bases separated the two germline ends. The CDR3 extends over 18 amino acids. CDR1 is KGHDR and CDR2 is SFDVKD in the germline V gene. Original analysis: Scientists estimated how many nucleated cells there were by amplifying reference gene primers. Data came from immunoSEQ multiplex PCR; TCRdb stores just in-frame clones and leaves some out. For V, J and clone size, that table is used; D and trimming come from the DNA. The sample has approximately 100,000 clones, about 80% seen once. The chain has TRBV24-1 and TRBJ2-5; the D gene is possibly TRBD2 (6 bases). The sequence was obtained from a man between 65 and 85 years old with acute or convalescent COVID-19. The material sequenced was peripheral blood. The CDR3 coding sequence is TGTGCCACCAGTGATCCCAACTCAGGGTGGAGGGGCCAAGAGACCCAGTACTTC. Translated, it gives CATSDPNSGWRGQETQYF.